Listed here are 7 T cell receptor beta chains from one sample, sequenced in a study of cytomegalovirus exposure and HLA in healthy donors. PCR employed 60 Vbeta and 13 Jbeta primers. Clones were sequenced by immunoSEQ multiplex PCR, and TCRdb holds only the in-frame ones, with some missing. This table has 150,000 to 200,000 clones, around nine tenths appearing once. What was sequenced was PBMCs. The source is a woman younger than 35 in good health and CMV-seronegative.

CDR3 coding DNA: TGTGCCAGCAGCTTCAGCGGGAGCAGGGTAGTAGATACGCAGTATTTT. As protein: CASSFSGSRVVDTQYF. The chain joins TRBV7-2 to TRBJ2-3, with TRBD2 identical over 8 bases. This CDR3 contains 16 residues. V gave up 3 bases and J gave up 5 bases; unmatched junction bases: 10. Germline CDR1 SGHTA, CDR2 FQGNSA.

This clone was detected once. The rearrangement links TRBV28 to TRBJ1-2, with 8 bases that match TRBD1. V lost 6 bases, J lost 4 bases, and 7 bases stayed unmatched. The germline gives CDR1 MDHEN, CDR2 SYDVKM. This CDR3 spans 14 amino acids. CDR3 in amino acids: CASRQGGGSYGYTF. CDR3 DNA: TGTGCCAGCAGACAGGGGGGTGGGAGCTATGGCTACACCTTC.

This clone was seen a few times. The rearrangement uses TRBV7-9 and TRBJ2-1, with 9 bases fitting TRBD2. Germline CDR1 SEHNR, CDR2 FQNEAQ (reference sequence). The CDR3 extends over 18 amino acids. The V segment lost 2 bases and the J segment 5 bases; nucleotides outside the gene matches: 13. The CDR3 region has the DNA TGTGCCAGCAGCTTAAAGGTTCGGCGGGAGGGCCGAGACAATGAGCAGTTCTTC. Its protein product is CASSLKVRREGRDNEQFF. The full variable domain, rest sourced from reference TRBV7-9 and TRBJ2-1, is DTGVSQNPRHKITKRGQNVTFRCDPISEHNRLYWYRQTLGQGPEFLTYFQNEAQLEKSRLLSDRFSAERPKGSFSTLEIQRTEQGDSAMYLCASSLKVRREGRDNEQFFGPGTRLTVL.

This chain joins TRBV5-6 and TRBJ1-1; weak D call: TRBD1 (5 bases). The V gene lost 0 bases and the J gene lost 11 bases, with 11 bases spanning the gap. There are 12 residues in the CDR3. From germline, CDR1 is SGHDT and CDR2 YYEEEE. CDR3 sequence: CASSLAGRVAFF. The CDR3 bases are TGTGCCAGCAGCTTGGCTGGCAGGGTGGCTTTCTTT. The whole variable domain, filled in from reference TRBV5-6 and TRBJ1-1, reads DAGVTQSPTHLIKTRGQQVTLRCSPKSGHDTVSWYQQALGQGPQFIFQYYEEEERQRGNFPDRFSGHQFPNYSSELNVNALLLGDSALYLCASSLAGRVAFFGQGTRLTVV.

J is TRBJ1-4 and V is TRBV2; D gene ambiguous. Deletions cut 6 bases from V and 7 bases from J, with 12 bases between. Germline lookup yields CDR1 SNHLY and CDR2 FYNNEI. This CDR3 has 13 amino acids. CDR3 bases: TGTGCCAGCAGAGGAAATTCGGGTGAAAAACTGTTTTTT. As protein: CASRGNSGEKLFF.

The chain couples TRBV4-1 to TRBJ1-1; D is possibly TRBD1 (6 bases). The CDR3 is 16 residues long. Germline CDR1 reads MGHRA; CDR2 reads YSYEKL. V was clipped by 4 bases and J by 0 bases, with 15 bases between them. CDR3 bases: TGCGCCAGCAGCCGGATCGGGACACTCTTGAACACTGAAGCTTTCTTT. Amino acid sequence: CASSRIGTLLNTEAFF.

V is TRBV5-1 and J is TRBJ2-2; possible D gene TRBD1, 7 bases. The ends were cut back, 3 bases at V and 5 bases at J, with 17 bases in the middle. The length of the CDR3 is 16 residues. Germline values: CDR1 SGHRS, CDR2 YFSETQ. In nucleotides, the CDR3 is TGCGCCAGCAGCTGGGGCGGGGAACAGGGGACCGGGGAGCTGTTTTTT. It translates to CASSWGGEQGTGELFF.